The rows below give T cell receptor beta chains drawn from one sample of a study of cytomegalovirus exposure and HLA in healthy donors. Assay used: immunoSEQ multiplex PCR; TCRdb lists only in-frame clones, some missing. The table includes over 150,000 clones, about 76% detected once. Sequenced: PBMCs. These receptors were obtained from a male donor in good health and CMV-seropositive. CDR3s include the opening cysteine and the closing phenylalanine or tryptophan. The order of the fields is V gene, clone size, D gene, J gene, CDR3 DNA, CDR3 protein. D genes are given only for firm matches. Size is stated for part of the rows, as once, few or many counts, or as a class when the clone is expanded.

>TRBV7-2|-|TRBD2|TRBJ2-5
TGTGCCAGCAGCCCCGGGACTAGCGACGAAGAGACCCAGTACTTC
CASSPGTSDEETQYF
>TRBV19|-|-|TRBJ1-2
TGTGCCAGTAGTCCAACTGCTATCTATGGCTACACCTTC
CASSPTAIYGYTF
>TRBV7-2|-|-|TRBJ1-2
TGTGCCAGCAGCCCGGACAACCGCTATGGCTACACCTTC
CASSPDNRYGYTF
>TRBV4-1|-|TRBD1|TRBJ1-1
TGCGCCAGCAGAAGTCGGAGGGACAGGGAGCATCAGGGGAGAACTGAAGCTTTCTTT
CASRSRRDREHQGRTEAFF
>TRBV30|once|-|TRBJ2-7
TGTGCCTGGAGTAAATACGGGGGTTACGAGCAGTACTTC
CAWSKYGGYEQYF
>TRBV18|-|-|TRBJ1-1
TGTGCCAGCTCACTGACAGAGAACACTGAAGCTTTCTTT
CASSLTENTEAFF
>TRBV5-5|few|-|TRBJ1-4
TGTGCCAGCAGCCGCGGTGATTCAACTAATGAAAAACTGTTTTTT
CASSRGDSTNEKLFF
>TRBV13|-|-|TRBJ2-7
TGTGCCAGCAGCCGTAGCCGCGGCCGCTCCTACGAGCAGTACTTC
CASSRSRGRSYEQYF
>TRBV2|-|-|TRBJ2-7
TGTGCCAGCAGTTACTCGGGAAGCCTCTACGAGCAGTACTTC
CASSYSGSLYEQYF
>TRBV6-5|-|TRBD1|TRBJ1-2
TGTGCCAGCGGGGTAGGACAGGGGATCGCCTATGGCTACACCTTC
CASGVGQGIAYGYTF
>TRBV7-8|-|-|TRBJ1-1
TGTGCCAGCAGCCCTCGCGGCCCGAGACGCACTGAAGCTTTCTTT
CASSPRGPRRTEAFF
>TRBV5-1|-|-|TRBJ1-2
TGCGCCAGCAGCTTGGATGGGCAGACCTATGGCTACACCTTC
CASSLDGQTYGYTF
>TRBV6-5|once|-|TRBJ1-5
TGTGCCAGCAGTAATTTGGGGGCCGGGCAGCCCCAGCATTTT
CASSNLGAGQPQHF
>TRBV7-2|once|-|TRBJ2-7
TGTGCCAGCAGCTTAAACGGCGCCAGGCTTTACGAGCAGTACTTC
CASSLNGARLYEQYF
>TRBV6-1|-|TRBD1|TRBJ1-5
TGTGCCAGCAGTGAAGGGACAGGGGTTGGCTATAGCAATCAGCCCCAGCATTTT
CASSEGTGVGYSNQPQHF
>TRBV6-4|-|-|TRBJ1-2
TGTGCCAGCAGTGACATGGGGCCGGTCGGCTACACCTTC
CASSDMGPVGYTF
>TRBV28|-|TRBD2|TRBJ2-7
TGTGCCAGCAGTTACTCTAGCGGGGGGGTTGGGGAGCAGTACTTC
CASSYSSGGVGEQYF
>TRBV7-2|-|TRBD1|TRBJ2-4
TGTGCCAGCAGCCTGGAGACAGGGGAAAACATTCAGTACTTC
CASSLETGENIQYF
>TRBV29-1|few|-|TRBJ1-2
TGCAGCGTTGAAGGGGGCAGCTCTAACTATGGCTACACCTTC
CSVEGGSSNYGYTF
>TRBV5-1|few|-|TRBJ1-4
TGCGCCAGCAGCGATCGGACAATCGGGACTAATGAAAAACTGTTTTTT
CASSDRTIGTNEKLFF
>TRBV7-9|once|TRBD1|TRBJ1-1
TGTGCCAGCATCCCGGACAGGGGGGGGAGCACTGAAGCTTTCTTT
CASIPDRGGSTEAFF